This T cell receptor beta chain was identified during a study of a mutant IDH1 vaccine in newly diagnosed glioma. Turning to the study itself: Treated patients showed a male proportion of approximately 60%, a female proportion of roughly 38%, and a mean age of around 40 years. Earlier treatment was radiotherapy, temozolomide, or both, with most getting both.

Time point described: baseline, week 1 (first vaccination visit). Treatment described: pre-vaccination baseline after standard-of-care therapy. Diagnosis in the donors showed new WHO grade 3 or 4 astrocytomas that were IDH1-mutant and ATRX-lost. CDR3 length: 13 residues. Trimming took 8 bases from V and 6 from J, leaving 13 bases between them. Germline lookup yields CDR1 ENHRY and CDR2 SYGVKD. Generated by immunoSEQ multiplex PCR, the TCRdb table keeps only in-frame clones and is missing some. Of 80,000 to 100,000 clones listed, more than 65% are singletons. This clonotype originated in a man in his forties with glioma. Some clones in this sample may be carry-over from other donors' samples. The source was PBMCs, collected from a glioma patient treated with radiotherapy, temozolomide or both. The chain carries TRBV10-3 and TRBJ1-4; no clear D gene. CDR3 DNA sequence: TGTGCCATCCGTGGCAGTTCGGATGAAAAACTGTTTTTT. This encodes CAIRGSSDEKLFF.